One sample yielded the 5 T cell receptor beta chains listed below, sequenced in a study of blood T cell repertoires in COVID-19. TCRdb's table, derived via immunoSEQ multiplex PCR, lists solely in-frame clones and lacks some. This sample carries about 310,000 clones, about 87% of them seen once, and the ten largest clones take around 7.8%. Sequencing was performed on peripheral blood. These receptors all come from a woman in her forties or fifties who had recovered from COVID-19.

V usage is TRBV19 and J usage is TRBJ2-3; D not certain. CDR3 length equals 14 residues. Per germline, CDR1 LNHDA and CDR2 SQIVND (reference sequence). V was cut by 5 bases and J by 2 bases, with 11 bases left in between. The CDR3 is CASSPASITDTQYF. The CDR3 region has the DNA TGTGCCAGTAGTCCTGCCAGTATCACAGATACGCAGTATTTT.

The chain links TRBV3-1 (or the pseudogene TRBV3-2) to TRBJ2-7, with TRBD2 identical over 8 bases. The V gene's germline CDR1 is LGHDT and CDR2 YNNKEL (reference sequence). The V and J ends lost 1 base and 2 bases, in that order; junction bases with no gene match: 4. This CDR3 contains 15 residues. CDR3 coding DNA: TGTGCCAGCAGCCAAGCACTAGCGGAAACCTACGAGCAGTACTTC. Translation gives CASSQALAETYEQYF.

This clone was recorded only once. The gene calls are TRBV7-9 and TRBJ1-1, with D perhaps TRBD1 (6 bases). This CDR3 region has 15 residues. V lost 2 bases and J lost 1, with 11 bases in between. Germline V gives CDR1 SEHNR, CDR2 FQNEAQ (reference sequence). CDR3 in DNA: TGTGCCAGCAGCTTATCTCAGGGGACGAACACTGAAGCTTTCTTT. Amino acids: CASSLSQGTNTEAFF.

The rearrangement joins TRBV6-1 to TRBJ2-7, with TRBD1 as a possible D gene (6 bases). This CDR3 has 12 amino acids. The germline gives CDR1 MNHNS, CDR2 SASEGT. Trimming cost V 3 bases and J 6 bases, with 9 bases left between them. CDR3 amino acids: CASSDLRGEQYF. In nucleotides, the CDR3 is TGTGCCAGCAGTGACCTCAGGGGCGAGCAGTACTTC.

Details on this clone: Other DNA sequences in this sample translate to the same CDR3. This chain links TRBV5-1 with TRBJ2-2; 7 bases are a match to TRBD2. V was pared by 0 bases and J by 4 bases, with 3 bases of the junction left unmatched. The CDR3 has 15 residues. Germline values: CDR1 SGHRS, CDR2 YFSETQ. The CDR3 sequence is CASSLEGGSTGELFF. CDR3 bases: TGCGCCAGCAGCTTGGAAGGCGGGAGCACCGGGGAGCTGTTTTTT.